This passage covers 9 T cell receptor beta chains from one sample sequenced in a study of blood T cell repertoires in COVID-19. Method: immunoSEQ multiplex PCR; TCRdb's copy keeps in-frame clones and lacks some. This sample has 99,000 or so clones, with about four fifths found just once. Sequencing used peripheral blood. The origin of the receptors is a man aged 55 to 70 with acute or convalescent COVID-19.

The J gene is TRBJ2-7, the V gene TRBV5-1, with TRBD2 matching 14 bases. Germline CDR1 SGHRS, CDR2 YFSETQ. The CDR3 contains 17 residues. The V and J ends lost 3 bases and 0 bases, in that order; junction bases with no gene match: 5. CDR3 sequence reads: CASSSRLAGGFSYEQYF. The CDR3 DNA reads TGCGCCAGCAGCTCTCGACTAGCGGGAGGGTTCTCCTACGAGCAGTACTTC.

The CDR3 is CASSLALAGANEQFF. The CDR3 DNA is TGTGCCAGCAGTTTAGCACTAGCGGGAGCGAATGAGCAGTTCTTC. The rearrangement joins TRBV27 to TRBJ2-1, with 11 bases that match TRBD2. This CDR3 is built from 15 residues. Per germline, CDR1 MNHEY and CDR2 SMNVEV (reference sequence). V dropped 2 bases and J dropped 7; count of bases not matched to a gene: 4.

The J gene is TRBJ2-3, the V gene TRBV6-2 or TRBV6-3; 10 bases map to TRBD1. After removal of 6 bases from V and 3 bases from J, the junction contained 15 bases not matched to a gene. The germline CDR1 and CDR2 sequences are MNHEY and SVGEGT. This CDR3 region has 18 residues. The chain's CDR3 is CASSPRRGTGDWTDTQYF. Written as DNA, the CDR3 is TGTGCCAGCAGCCCCCGCCGGGGGACAGGGGATTGGACAGATACGCAGTATTTT.

This sequence joins TRBV9 and TRBJ1-4, with 9 bases identical to TRBD1. This CDR3 is built from 15 residues. CDR1 is SGDLS and CDR2 is YYNGEE in the germline V gene. Trimming at V came to 4 bases and at J to 4 bases, leaving 5 bases not matched to a gene. The CDR3 here is CASSPRDRDNEKLFF. The CDR3 nucleotides are TGTGCCAGCAGCCCCCGGGACAGGGATAATGAAAAACTGTTTTTT.

V gene TRBV10-3 combines with J gene TRBJ2-4; 7 bases line up with TRBD1. Germline CDR1 ENHRY, CDR2 SYGVKD. This CDR3 spans 13 amino acids. The junction had 1 base not matched to a gene; V was cut back by 3 bases and J by 5 bases. The CDR3 sequence: CAISEGGQNIQYF. The CDR3 DNA sequence: TGTGCCATCAGTGAAGGGGGCCAAAACATTCAGTACTTC.

V gene TRBV5-4 combines with J gene TRBJ1-2, with D possibly matching TRBD1 (5 bases). Germline V gene data show CDR1 as SGHNT and CDR2 as YYREEE (reference sequence). The CDR3 loop spans 13 amino acids. Trimming took off 2 bases at V and 6 bases at J, with 11 bases between the two ends. The CDR3 nucleotides are TGTGCCAGCAGCTTAGAAGGGGAGGATGGCTACACCTTC. This encodes CASSLEGEDGYTF.

The gene calls are TRBV7-6 and TRBJ2-2, with D maybe TRBD1 (6 bases). Germline lookup yields CDR1 SGHVS and CDR2 FNYEAQ. Trimming cost V 1 base and J 4 bases, with 10 bases left between them. This CDR3 has 15 amino acids. DNA of the CDR3: TGTGCCAGCAGCTTAGTCATACAGGGCACCGGGGAGCTGTTTTTT. Protein: CASSLVIQGTGELFF.

V is TRBV14 and J is TRBJ2-3; D uncertain. Trimming shortened V by 2 bases and J by 4 bases, and 7 bases separated the two germline ends. The CDR3 loop spans 13 amino acids. CDR1 is SGHDN and CDR2 is FVKESK in the germline V gene. CDR3 region: CASSQSIADTQYF. In DNA, the CDR3 is TGTGCCAGCAGCCAATCTATAGCAGATACGCAGTATTTT.

The genes are TRBV6-5 and TRBJ1-2, with D possibly TRBD1 on 6 matching bases. The CDR3 sequence is 14 residues long. Germline CDR1 and CDR2: MNHEY and SVGAGI. The V end lost 7 bases, the J end lost 4 bases, and 16 bases lay between the germline ends. The CDR3 sequence: CASTPKAGVYGYTF. The CDR3 DNA is TGTGCCAGCACCCCCAAAGCAGGGGTCTATGGCTACACCTTC.